The text below deals with one TCR beta chain. Profiled with immunoSEQ multiplex PCR; TCRdb holds only in-frame clones, not every one. This sample has some 200,000 clones; around 85% occur once, and the top ten carry about 2.4%. A Seattle source enrolled patients during active infection and followed them longitudinally. This sample was included in a study of blood T cell repertoires in COVID-19. The wider study: The United States, Italy and Spain provided the acute and convalescent COVID-19 samples. PBMCs, B-cell-depleted T cells, or T cells provided the cDNA or gDNA that made up the material.

This clonotype was sampled from a woman in her 70s with COVID-19, enrolled during active disease. The sequenced sample consisted of peripheral blood.

CDR3: CASSQTLGANEKLFF. The CDR3 region has the DNA TGTGCCAGCAGCCAGACATTGGGGGCAAATGAAAAACTGTTTTTT. The V call is TRBV14, the J call TRBJ1-4, with D possibly being TRBD1 (6 bases). The CDR3 contains 15 residues. Looked up from germline, CDR1 is SGHDN and CDR2 is FVKESK. V lost 3 bases and J 5 bases, leaving 13 bases between the germline ends.